These 29 T cell receptor beta chains were sequenced from one sample in a study of early T cells in non-severe SARS-CoV-2 infection. Each CDR3 protein gets one entry after TCRdb re-called the 5' RACE reads with MiXCR. This sample yields about 94,000 distinct CDR3 sequences, of which roughly 13% are seen a single time; about 2% belongs to the top ten. Sample: whole blood. All receptors come from an adult who was a healthcare worker with PCR-confirmed SARS-CoV-2 infection or an uninfected control (not recorded which).

The V call is TRBV3-1, the J call TRBJ2-7; D is undetermined. V lost 4 bases to trimming and J lost 2 bases, with 12 bases between them. Germline CDR1 is LGHDT and CDR2 is YNNKEL (reference sequence). The CDR3 loop spans 14 amino acids. This CDR3 is CASSLRTEAYEQYF. CDR3 coding DNA: TGTGCCAGCAGCCTCCGCACAGAAGCCTACGAGCAGTACTTC.

The rearrangement joins TRBV7-6 to TRBJ2-3; 10 bases align to TRBD1. Germline V lookup: CDR1 SGHVS, CDR2 FNYEAQ. The CDR3 covers 17 residues. The V and J ends lost 2 bases and 3 bases, in that order; junction bases with no gene match: 8. CDR3 protein: CASSLRVPGQGTDTQYF. CDR3 DNA sequence: TGTGCCAGCAGCTTACGGGTCCCGGGACAGGGGACAGATACGCAGTATTTT.

This clonotype has a handful of counts. The chain is built from TRBV2 and TRBJ2-3; TRBD1 agrees at 10 bases. Germline values: CDR1 SNHLY, CDR2 FYNNEI. With V trimmed by 7 bases and J by 4 bases, 11 bases remained unmatched. The CDR3 is 16 residues long. The CDR3 protein is CASTGYDRGLADTQYF. In nucleotides, the CDR3 is TGTGCCAGCACTGGATACGACAGGGGGCTTGCAGATACGCAGTATTTT.

This clonotype has only a few counts. The chain is built from TRBV29-1 and TRBJ2-7, with D perhaps matching TRBD2 (6 bases). The V end was cut by 1 base, the J end by 1 base, with 20 bases between. This CDR3 has 17 residues. Germline-derived CDR1 and CDR2 are SQVTM and ANQGSEA. CDR3 in amino acids: CSVEVPTSGVISYEQYF. As DNA, the CDR3 is TGCAGCGTTGAAGTACCCACCTCGGGGGTTATTTCCTACGAGCAGTACTTC.

This clonotype was observed many times. J is TRBJ2-7 and V is TRBV27; maybe TRBD2 (5 bases). Deletions cut 0 bases from V and 2 bases from J, with 8 bases between. The germline CDR1 and CDR2 sequences are MNHEY and SMNVEV (reference sequence). The CDR3 consists of 14 residues. The CDR3: CASSLSRGPYEQYF. The CDR3 DNA follows: TGTGCCAGCAGTTTATCCCGGGGTCCCTACGAGCAGTACTTC.

About this clonotype itself: A junction boundary mismatches the germline segment, possibly from a read error. The rearrangement links TRBV5-1 to TRBJ1-5, with unresolved D. Germline CDR1 reads SGHRS; CDR2 reads YFSETQ. The CDR3 covers 14 residues. The CDR3 loop is CASRETDSNQPHHF. As DNA, the CDR3 is TGCGCCAGCAGGGAGACGGATAGCAATCAGCCCCACCATTTT.

The chain recombines TRBV3-1 with TRBJ2-7; D is perhaps TRBD1 (6 bases). Germline lookup yields CDR1 LGHDT and CDR2 YNNKEL (reference sequence). V lost 3 bases to trimming and J lost 7 bases, with 16 bases between them. There are 14 residues in the CDR3. In DNA form, the CDR3 reads TGTGCCAGCAGCCAGTCCGGGACATCGGGAGAGCAGTACTTC. Protein: CASSQSGTSGEQYF.

The table lists this clonotype with many counts. The gene calls are TRBV28 and TRBJ1-2, with TRBD1 as a possible D gene (6 bases). Germline CDR1 is MDHEN and CDR2 is SYDVKM. The germline V and J ends were trimmed by 7 bases and 8 bases, with 14 bases remaining between them. The CDR3 loop spans 12 amino acids. CDR3 DNA: TGTGCCAGCACAGACTACAGGGAGGGCTACACCTTC. Translation: CASTDYREGYTF.

This clonotype has at least ten counts. This chain connects TRBV18 to TRBJ2-1; 8 nucleotides align to TRBD2. There are 15 residues in the CDR3. Germline loops: CDR1 KGHSH, CDR2 LQKENI. The ends lost 4 bases at V and 0 bases at J; junction bases unmatched: 2. In DNA form, the CDR3 reads TGTGCCAGCTCACTGAGCGGGGGCTCCTACAATGAGCAGTTCTTC. Translation gives CASSLSGGSYNEQFF. Combining the CDR3 with reference TRBV18 and TRBJ2-1 gives the whole variable domain NAGVMQNPRHLVRRRGQEARLRCSPMKGHSHVYWYRQLPEEGLKFMVYLQKENIIDESGMPKERFSAEFPKEGPSILRIQQVVRGDSAAYFCASSLSGGSYNEQFFGPGTRLTVL.

This clonotype turned up a few times. The rearrangement links TRBV6-2 or TRBV6-3 to TRBJ2-3; D is uncertain. Germline values: CDR1 MNHEY, CDR2 SVGEGT. The CDR3 totals 12 residues. V lost 5 bases to trimming and J lost 2 bases, with 5 bases between them. The CDR3: CASSQTTDTQYF. In DNA, the CDR3 is TGTGCCAGCAGTCAGACCACAGATACGCAGTATTTT.

This clonotype has at least ten counts. The chain is built from TRBV6-6 and TRBJ1-2; unclear D gene. Germline assignment: CDR1 MNHNY and CDR2 SVGAGI (reference sequence). V was shortened by 7 bases and J by 4 bases, with 19 bases between the two germline ends. The CDR3 is 15 residues long. CDR3 nucleotides: TGTGCCAGCAATACAATGGGTACAGACGTCTATGGCTACACCTTC. This codes for CASNTMGTDVYGYTF.

This clonotype appeared a few times. The chain links TRBV12-3 or TRBV12-4 to TRBJ1-2; 7 nucleotides line up with TRBD1. Trimming removed 6 bases from V and 3 bases from J; junction bases left unmatched: 7. This CDR3 is 14 amino acids long. CDR3 nucleotide sequence: TGTGCCAGCAGGAAGAGGGACAGCTACTATGGCTACACCTTC. Translating gives CASRKRDSYYGYTF.

Points on this clonotype: A much larger clonotype is one base distant, so this may be a read error. The V gene is TRBV4-2, the J gene TRBJ2-1; a weak D match, TRBD1 (7 bases). CDR3 length: 14 residues. Germline CDR1 LGHNA, CDR2 YNFKEQ. CDR3 loop: CVSSQGQGGDEQFF. The CDR3 DNA is TGTGTCAGCAGCCAAGGTCAGGGGGGAGATGAGCAGTTCTTC.

As regards this clonotype: A much larger clone differs from this one at a single base, so this may be a read error. The rearrangement uses TRBV11-2 and TRBJ2-1; D is ambiguous. The CDR3 totals 13 residues. Looked up from germline, CDR1 is SGHAT and CDR2 is FQNNGV. The CDR3 DNA follows: TGTGCCAACAGCCCCCCCACACACAATGAGCAGTTCTTC. Amino acid sequence: CANSPPTHNEQFF.

This clonotype was counted at least ten times. The V and J genes are TRBV6-6 and TRBJ1-1; 7 bases map to TRBD1. Trimming removed 6 bases from V and 1 base from J; junction bases left unmatched: 2. Germline CDR1 and CDR2: MNHNY and SVGAGI (reference sequence). The CDR3 has 13 amino acids. The CDR3 loop reads CASRWTGNTEAFF. The CDR3, as DNA: TGTGCCAGCAGATGGACAGGGAACACTGAAGCTTTCTTT.

This clonotype has ten or more counts. V usage is TRBV29-1 and J usage is TRBJ2-6; the D is unclear. Germline V gene lookup returns CDR1 SQVTM and CDR2 ANQGSEA. The V and J ends lost 3 bases and 3 bases respectively, with 9 bases between them. The CDR3 covers 14 residues. Here the CDR3 DNA reads TGCAGCGTTGAGAAACGTGGTGGGGCCAACGTCCTGACTTTC. It encodes CSVEKRGGANVLTF.

The V gene is TRBV5-1, the J gene TRBJ2-1; D is possibly TRBD1 or TRBD2 (7 bases each). CDR1 and CDR2 from the germline V gene are SGHRS and YFSETQ. The CDR3 spans 15 residues. V lost 3 bases, J lost 5 bases, and 15 bases lay in between. This chain's CDR3 is CASSSRQGGHNEQFF. The CDR3 DNA follows: TGCGCCAGCAGCTCCCGACAGGGAGGGCACAATGAGCAGTTCTTC.

The chain combines TRBV7-2 with TRBJ2-5; 10 nucleotides line up with TRBD2. Trimming cost V 2 bases and J 4 bases; bases outside gene matches: 4. There are 15 residues in the CDR3. Looked up from germline, CDR1 is SGHTA and CDR2 is FQGNSA. Here the CDR3 reads CASSLRSGGGETQYF. Here the CDR3 DNA reads TGTGCCAGCAGCTTAAGGAGCGGGGGGGGAGAGACCCAGTACTTC.

This clonotype has only a few counts. The chain uses TRBV18 and TRBJ1-1; TRBD1 aligns across 7 bases. J lost 3 bases, V lost 4 bases, and 11 bases had no gene match. This CDR3 region has 16 residues. Per germline, CDR1 KGHSH and CDR2 LQKENI. The chain's CDR3 is CASSLSGRGKDTEAFF. In nucleotides, the CDR3 is TGTGCCAGCTCACTATCGGGCAGGGGGAAGGACACTGAAGCTTTCTTT.

This clonotype has at least ten counts. The rearrangement links TRBV5-1 to TRBJ1-5; D is undetermined. The CDR3 loop spans 16 amino acids. Germline CDR1 is SGHRS and CDR2 is YFSETQ. V lost 0 bases to trimming and J lost 6 bases, with 16 bases between them. The CDR3 region has the DNA TGCGCCAGCAGCTTGGGAGCTGGTTTTGGCATTCAGCCCCAGCATTTT. Its translation: CASSLGAGFGIQPQHF.

This sequence joins TRBV7-8 and TRBJ1-3; 11 bases map to TRBD1. The CDR3 length is 17 residues. The germline CDR1 and CDR2 sequences are SGHVS and FQNEAQ. V shed 5 bases, J shed 9 bases, and the junction held 15 bases outside the gene matches. CDR3 DNA: TGTGCCAGCAGCCCCACGGACAGGGGGCAGAGGATGGGCACCATATATTTT. This sequence encodes CASSPTDRGQRMGTIYF.

V and J are TRBV19 and TRBJ1-5, with unresolved D. Germline V gene data show CDR1 as LNHDA and CDR2 as SQIVND (reference sequence). The CDR3 totals 12 residues. Trimming took off 4 bases at V and 6 bases at J, with 7 bases between the two ends. The DNA for the CDR3 is TGTGCCAGTAGTAAGTCTACTCAGCCCCAGCATTTT. Amino acids: CASSKSTQPQHF.

This clonotype was counted only a few times. The chain uses TRBV11-2 and TRBJ2-1; 15 bases match TRBD2. Trimming took 5 bases from V and 9 from J; bases not matched to a gene: 17. The CDR3 spans 19 residues. Looked up from germline, CDR1 is SGHAT and CDR2 is FQNNGV. The CDR3 reads CASSPTPGTSGGPIREQFF. DNA of the CDR3: TGTGCCAGCAGCCCAACCCCCGGGACTAGCGGGGGGCCGATTCGTGAGCAGTTCTTC.

This clonotype was picked up many times. The chain is built from TRBV27 and TRBJ1-2; D is possibly TRBD1 (6 bases). The V and J ends lost 5 bases and 0 bases respectively, with 7 bases between them. The germline V gene has CDR1 MNHEY and CDR2 SMNVEV (reference sequence). The CDR3 runs to 13 residues. The CDR3 nucleotides are TGTGCCAGCAGTCCAGGGGCTAACTATGGCTACACCTTC. It codes for CASSPGANYGYTF.

This clonotype was observed a handful of times. The chain recombines TRBV29-1 with TRBJ2-5; 10 bases align to TRBD1. The CDR3 spans 14 residues. Losses at the gene ends were 5 bases for V and 1 base for J; bases not matched to a gene: 4. Germline V CDR1 and CDR2: SQVTM, ANQGSEA. This CDR3 is CSVHRTGGQETQYF. As DNA, the CDR3 is TGCAGCGTTCACCGGACAGGGGGCCAAGAGACCCAGTACTTC.

In DNA, the CDR3 is TGCAGTGCTAGAGAATCCGCGGTCACCTACGAGCAGTACTTC. Protein: CSARESAVTYEQYF. This rearrangement joins TRBV20-1 to TRBJ2-7; D gene ambiguous. Trimming shortened V by 0 bases and J by 2 bases, and 11 bases separated the two germline ends. The CDR3 runs 14 residues. Per the germline V gene, CDR1 is DFQATT and CDR2 is SNEGSKA (reference sequence).

The chain is built from TRBV6-2 or TRBV6-3 and TRBJ2-1, with 9 bases aligning to TRBD1. Germline assignment: CDR1 MNHEY and CDR2 SVGEGT. V shed 5 bases and J 2 bases; nucleotides not matched to a gene: 10. CDR3 length equals 17 residues. The DNA for the CDR3 is TGTGCCAGCAGTCCAAGGCCCGGGACAGGGCCCTACAATGAGCAGTTCTTC. It specifies CASSPRPGTGPYNEQFF.

This clonotype showed up many times. J is TRBJ2-6 and V is TRBV11-2; tentatively, D is TRBD1 (5 bases). This CDR3 is 16 amino acids long. The germline V gene has CDR1 SGHAT and CDR2 FQNNGV. V lost 6 bases and J lost 6, with 18 bases in between. The CDR3 sequence: CASRSIRGRAANVLTF. DNA for the CDR3: TGTGCCAGCAGATCCATTAGGGGTCGAGCGGCCAACGTCCTGACTTTC.

Ten or more counts support this clonotype. V usage is TRBV15 and J usage is TRBJ2-5; TRBD1 aligns across 9 bases. The CDR3 sequence is 13 residues long. V gave up 3 bases and J gave up 5 bases; unmatched junction bases: 1. The germline V gene encodes CDR1 LNHNV and CDR2 YYDKDF (reference sequence). Written as DNA, the CDR3 is TGTGCCACCAGCAGGGACAGGGGTGAGACCCAGTACTTC. Protein product: CATSRDRGETQYF.